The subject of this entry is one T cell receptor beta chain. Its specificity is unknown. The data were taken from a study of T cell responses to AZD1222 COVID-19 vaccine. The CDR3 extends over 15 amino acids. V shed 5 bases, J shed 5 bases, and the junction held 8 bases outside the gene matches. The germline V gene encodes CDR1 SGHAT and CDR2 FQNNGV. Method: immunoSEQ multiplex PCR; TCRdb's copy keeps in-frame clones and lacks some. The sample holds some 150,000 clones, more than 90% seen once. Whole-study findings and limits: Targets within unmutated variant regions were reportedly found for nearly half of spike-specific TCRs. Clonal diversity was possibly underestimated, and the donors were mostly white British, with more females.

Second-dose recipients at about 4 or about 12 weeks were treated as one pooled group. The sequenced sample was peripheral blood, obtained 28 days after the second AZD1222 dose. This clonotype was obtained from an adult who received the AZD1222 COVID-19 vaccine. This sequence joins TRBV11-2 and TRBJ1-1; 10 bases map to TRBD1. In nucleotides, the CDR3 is TGTGCCAGCAGCCGCGGACAGGGGGGAAATACTGAAGCTTTCTTT. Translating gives CASSRGQGGNTEAFF.